This TCR beta chain emerged from a study of blood T cells in healthy people across ages. There are a few counts of this clonotype. Its target is unknown. Study conclusions and caveats: Relative to aged donors, long-lived donors carried more naive CD4+ cells and displayed higher diversity.

This CDR3 comprises 11 residues. Between the trimmed V and J ends, which lost 3 bases and 8 bases, there was a span of 8 bases. Per the germline V gene, CDR1 is DFQATT and CDR2 is SNEGSKA (reference sequence). PCR was performed a second time for about 6 to 11 cycles using a sample-barcoded 5' primer and a J-beta primer mix. TCRdb independently ran MiXCR on the 5' RACE reads; one entry per CDR3 protein. Here the sample spans 800,000 to 950,000 distinct CDR3 sequences, roughly 28% being singletons. The same sample was also used in a study of T cells of mothers and their children.

The clonotype originates from a woman between 35 and 50 years old in good health. The specimen was blood. The rearrangement uses TRBV20-1 and TRBJ2-1; TRBD2 might be the D (5 bases). The CDR3: CSASIGDEQFF. In DNA form, the CDR3 reads TGCAGTGCTAGCATCGGGGATGAGCAGTTCTTC.